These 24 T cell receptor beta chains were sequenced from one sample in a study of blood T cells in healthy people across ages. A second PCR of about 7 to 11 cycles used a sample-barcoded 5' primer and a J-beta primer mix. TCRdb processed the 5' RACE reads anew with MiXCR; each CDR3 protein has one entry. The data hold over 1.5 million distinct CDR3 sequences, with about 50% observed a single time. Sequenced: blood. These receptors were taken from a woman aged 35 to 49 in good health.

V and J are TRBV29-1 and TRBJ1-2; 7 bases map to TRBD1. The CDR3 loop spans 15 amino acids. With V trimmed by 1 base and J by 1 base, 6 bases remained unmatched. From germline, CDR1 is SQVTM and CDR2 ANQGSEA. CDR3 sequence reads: CSVEAGQGGNYGYTF. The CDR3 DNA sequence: TGCAGCGTTGAAGCGGGGCAGGGGGGTAACTATGGCTACACCTTC.

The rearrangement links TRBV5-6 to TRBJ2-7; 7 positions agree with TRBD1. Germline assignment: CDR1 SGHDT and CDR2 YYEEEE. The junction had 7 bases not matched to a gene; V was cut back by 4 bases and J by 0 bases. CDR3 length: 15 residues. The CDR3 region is CASSPTGISSYEQYF. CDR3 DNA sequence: TGTGCCAGCAGCCCGACAGGGATCAGCTCCTACGAGCAGTACTTC.

The CDR3 DNA follows: TGTGCCAGCAGTTACCGCCCTGGACTAGCGGGCACCTACAATGAGCAGTTCTTC. It is translated as CASSYRPGLAGTYNEQFF. The V call is TRBV6-5, the J call TRBJ2-1, with 11 bases lining up with TRBD2. The CDR3 has 18 residues. Germline assignment: CDR1 MNHEY and CDR2 SVGAGI. V lost 2 bases, J lost 2 bases, and 8 bases stayed unmatched.

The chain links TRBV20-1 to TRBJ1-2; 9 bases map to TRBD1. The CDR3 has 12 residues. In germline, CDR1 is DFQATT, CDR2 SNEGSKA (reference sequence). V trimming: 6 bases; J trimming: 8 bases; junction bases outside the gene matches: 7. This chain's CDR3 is CSAGTGLKGYTF. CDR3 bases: TGCAGTGCCGGGACAGGGTTGAAAGGCTACACCTTC.

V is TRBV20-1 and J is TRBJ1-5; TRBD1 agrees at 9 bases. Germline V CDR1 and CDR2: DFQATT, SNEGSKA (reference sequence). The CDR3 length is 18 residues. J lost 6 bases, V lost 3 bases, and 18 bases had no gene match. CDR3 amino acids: CSARFTGGALILSQPQHF. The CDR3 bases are TGCAGTGCTAGGTTTACAGGGGGCGCTTTGATACTAAGTCAGCCCCAGCATTTT.

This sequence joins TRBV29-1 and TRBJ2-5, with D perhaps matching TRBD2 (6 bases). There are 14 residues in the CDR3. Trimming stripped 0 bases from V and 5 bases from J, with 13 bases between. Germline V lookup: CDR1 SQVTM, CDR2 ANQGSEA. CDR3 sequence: CSVEDVGDSETQYF. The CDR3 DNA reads TGCAGCGTTGAAGATGTCGGGGACTCGGAGACCCAGTACTTC.

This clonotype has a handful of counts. CDR3 sequence reads: CASSSANRFQETQYF. The CDR3 DNA reads as TGTGCCAGCAGCAGCGCAAACAGGTTCCAAGAGACCCAGTACTTC. This rearrangement joins TRBV9 to TRBJ2-5, with a tentative D call TRBD1 (5 bases). Germline lookup yields CDR1 SGDLS and CDR2 YYNGEE. Between the trimmed V and J ends, which lost 4 bases and 1 base, there was a span of 14 bases. The CDR3 extends over 15 amino acids.

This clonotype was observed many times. The CDR3 DNA is TGTGCCAGCAGCTTACGGACCAGCGGGGAATCCTACGAGCAGTACTTC. It is translated as CASSLRTSGESYEQYF. The chain employs TRBV7-6 and TRBJ2-7, with 7 nucleotides matching TRBD2. This CDR3 spans 16 amino acids. The germline gives CDR1 SGHVS, CDR2 FNYEAQ. The V gene end was trimmed by 2 bases and the J gene end by 1 base; junction bases not matched to a gene: 8.

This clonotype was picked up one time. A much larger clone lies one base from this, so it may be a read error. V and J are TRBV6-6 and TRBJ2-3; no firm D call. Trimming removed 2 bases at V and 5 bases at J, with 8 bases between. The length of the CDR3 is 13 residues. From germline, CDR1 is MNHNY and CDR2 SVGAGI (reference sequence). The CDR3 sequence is CASSYPGRDTQYF. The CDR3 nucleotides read TGTGCCAGCAGTTACCCGGGCAGAGATACGCAGTATTTT.

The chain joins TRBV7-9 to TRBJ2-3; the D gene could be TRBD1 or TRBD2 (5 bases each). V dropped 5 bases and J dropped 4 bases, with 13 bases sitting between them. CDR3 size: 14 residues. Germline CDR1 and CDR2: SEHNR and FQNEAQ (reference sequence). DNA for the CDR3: TGTGCCAGCAGCCCCGAGGGGTGGGCAGATACGCAGTATTTT. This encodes CASSPEGWADTQYF. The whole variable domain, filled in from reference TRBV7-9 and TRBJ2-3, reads DTGVSQNPRHKITKRGQNVTFRCDPISEHNRLYWYRQTLGQGPEFLTYFQNEAQLEKSRLLSDRFSAERPKGSFSTLEIQRTEQGDSAMYLCASSPEGWADTQYFGPGTRLTVL.

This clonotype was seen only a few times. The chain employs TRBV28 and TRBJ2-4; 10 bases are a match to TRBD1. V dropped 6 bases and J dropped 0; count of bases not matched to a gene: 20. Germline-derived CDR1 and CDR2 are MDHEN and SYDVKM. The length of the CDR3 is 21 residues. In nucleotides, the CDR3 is TGTGCCAGCAGCACCCAATTCGGACAGGGGGAAGCCTACATAGCCAAAAACATTCAGTACTTC. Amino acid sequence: CASSTQFGQGEAYIAKNIQYF.

The CDR3 DNA reads TGTGCCAGCCGAATAGCGGGGCCCGCCTACAATGAGCAGTTCTTC. Protein product: CASRIAGPAYNEQFF. This chain links TRBV7-8 with TRBJ2-1; 8 bases match TRBD2. Germline V lookup: CDR1 SGHVS, CDR2 FQNEAQ. This CDR3 spans 15 amino acids. V was pared by 8 bases and J by 2 bases, with 8 bases of the junction left unmatched. Full variable domain (missing parts from reference TRBV7-8 and TRBJ2-1): GAGVSQSPRYKVAKRGQDVALRCDPISGHVSLFWYQQALGQGPEFLTYFQNEAQLDKSGLPSDRFFAERPEGSVSTLKIQRTQQEDSAVYLCASRIAGPAYNEQFFGPGTRLTVL.

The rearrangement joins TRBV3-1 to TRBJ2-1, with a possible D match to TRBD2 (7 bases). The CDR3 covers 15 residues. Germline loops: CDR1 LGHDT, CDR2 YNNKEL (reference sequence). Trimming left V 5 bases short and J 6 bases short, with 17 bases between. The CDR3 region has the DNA TGTGCCAGCAGCTACATCGGGGGGCAACCCAATGAGCAGTTCTTC. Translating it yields CASSYIGGQPNEQFF.

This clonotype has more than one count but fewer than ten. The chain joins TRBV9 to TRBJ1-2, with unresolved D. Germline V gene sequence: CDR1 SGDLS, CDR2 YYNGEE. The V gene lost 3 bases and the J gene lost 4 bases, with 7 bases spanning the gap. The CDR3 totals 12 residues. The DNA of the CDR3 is TGTGCCAGCAGCGCCTATACCTATGGCTACACCTTC. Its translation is CASSAYTYGYTF.

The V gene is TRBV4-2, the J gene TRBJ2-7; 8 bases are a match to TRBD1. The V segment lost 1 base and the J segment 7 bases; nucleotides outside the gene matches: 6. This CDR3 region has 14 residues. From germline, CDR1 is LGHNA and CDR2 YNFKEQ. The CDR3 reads CASSQARGLREQYF. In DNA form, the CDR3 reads TGTGCCAGCAGCCAAGCCAGGGGGCTAAGGGAGCAGTACTTC.

Here the CDR3 DNA reads TGCAGTGCTAGAGGGGGAGAGGGTTGGCGCACAGATACGCAGTATTTT. This codes for CSARGGEGWRTDTQYF. The chain carries TRBV20-1 and TRBJ2-3, with D possibly being TRBD2 (5 bases). Germline CDR1 DFQATT, CDR2 SNEGSKA (reference sequence). The CDR3 runs to 16 residues. V was shortened by 1 base and J by 1 base, with 15 bases between the two germline ends.

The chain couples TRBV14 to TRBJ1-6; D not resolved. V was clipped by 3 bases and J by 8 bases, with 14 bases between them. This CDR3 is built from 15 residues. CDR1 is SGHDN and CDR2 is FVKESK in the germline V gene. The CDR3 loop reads CASSQVSGRHSPLHF. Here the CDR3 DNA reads TGTGCCAGCAGCCAGGTATCCGGGAGGCATTCACCCCTCCACTTT. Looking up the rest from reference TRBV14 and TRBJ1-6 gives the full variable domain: EAGVTQFPSHSVIEKGQTVTLRCDPISGHDNLYWYRRVMGKEIKFLLHFVKESKQDESGMPNNRFLAERTGGTYSTLKVQPAELEDSGVYFCASSQVSGRHSPLHFGNGTRLTVT.

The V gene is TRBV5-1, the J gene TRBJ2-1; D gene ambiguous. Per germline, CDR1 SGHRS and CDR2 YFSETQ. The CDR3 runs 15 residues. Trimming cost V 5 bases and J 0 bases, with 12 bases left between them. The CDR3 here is CASRIAESSYNEQFF. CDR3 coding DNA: TGCGCCAGCAGGATTGCGGAGAGCTCCTACAATGAGCAGTTCTTC.

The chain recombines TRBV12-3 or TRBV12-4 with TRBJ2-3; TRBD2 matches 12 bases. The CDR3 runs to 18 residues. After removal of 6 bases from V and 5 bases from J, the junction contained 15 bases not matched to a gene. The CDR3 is CASSLVLTSGGPEDTQYF. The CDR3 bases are TGTGCCAGCAGCCTAGTACTCACTAGCGGGGGGCCGGAAGATACGCAGTATTTT.

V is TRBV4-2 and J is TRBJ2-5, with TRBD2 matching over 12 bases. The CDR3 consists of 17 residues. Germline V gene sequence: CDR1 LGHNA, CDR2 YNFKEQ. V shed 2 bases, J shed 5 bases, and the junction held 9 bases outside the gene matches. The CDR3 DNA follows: TGTGCCAGCAGCCAACCTCTAGCGGGGGGGCAGGGGGAGACCCAGTACTTC. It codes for CASSQPLAGGQGETQYF.

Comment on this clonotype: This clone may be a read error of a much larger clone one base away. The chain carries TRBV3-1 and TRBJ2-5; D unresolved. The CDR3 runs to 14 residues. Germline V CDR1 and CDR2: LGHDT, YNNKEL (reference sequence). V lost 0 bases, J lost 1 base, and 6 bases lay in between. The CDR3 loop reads CASSQETFQETQYF. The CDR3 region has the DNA TGTGCCAGCAGCCAAGAGACATTCCAAGAGACCCAGTACTTC.

The CDR3 loop reads CSARADRGQETQYF. CDR3 bases: TGCAGTGCTAGAGCCGACAGGGGGCAAGAGACCCAGTACTTC. The chain is built from TRBV20-1 and TRBJ2-5, with 9 bases fitting TRBD1. Germline lookup yields CDR1 DFQATT and CDR2 SNEGSKA (reference sequence). The CDR3 contains 14 residues. V shed 1 base, J shed 2 bases, and the junction held 2 bases outside the gene matches.

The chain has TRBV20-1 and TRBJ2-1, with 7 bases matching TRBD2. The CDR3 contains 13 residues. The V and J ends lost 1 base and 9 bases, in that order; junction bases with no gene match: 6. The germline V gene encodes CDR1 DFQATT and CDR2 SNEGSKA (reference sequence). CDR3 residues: CSARAHGEGEQFF. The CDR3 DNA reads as TGCAGTGCTAGAGCCCACGGGGAGGGTGAGCAGTTCTTC.

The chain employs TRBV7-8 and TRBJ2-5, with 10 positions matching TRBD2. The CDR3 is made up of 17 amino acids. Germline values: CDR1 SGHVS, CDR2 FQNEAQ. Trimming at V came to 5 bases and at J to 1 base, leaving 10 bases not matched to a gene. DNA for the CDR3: TGTGCCAGCAGCGTCCCGGTGGTAGCGGGGGGCCAAGAGACCCAGTACTTC. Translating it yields CASSVPVVAGGQETQYF.